This T cell receptor beta chain originates from a study of T cells in women clearing cervical HPV infection. General study points: CIN3+ cases had significantly higher TCR repertoire richness than controls, but evenness did not differ.

Clones were read by immunoSEQ multiplex PCR, and TCRdb kept only the in-frame ones, dropping some. The repertoire shows around 39,000 clones; the top ten hold roughly 3.7%. Of note for this clone: Its antigen is not known. The CDR3 end lies 3 residues beyond the end of the read and is filled in from the germline J gene.

The CDR3 is 14 residues long. CDR1 and CDR2 from the germline V gene are SEHNR and FQNEAQ (reference sequence). V shed 3 bases and J shed 2 bases, with 7 bases lying between them. This TCR derives from a woman between 18 and 69 years old with a cervical HPV16 infection that either progressed to CIN3+ or cleared (not recorded which). Sequencing input: blood buffy coat. The chain recombines TRBV7-9 with TRBJ2-2, with a weak D call TRBD1 (5 bases). Incomplete CDR3 DNA: TGTGCCAGCAGCTTTGACAGCAACACCGGGGAG. This encodes CASSFDSNTGE. In full, the CDR3 reads CASSFDSNTGELFF.